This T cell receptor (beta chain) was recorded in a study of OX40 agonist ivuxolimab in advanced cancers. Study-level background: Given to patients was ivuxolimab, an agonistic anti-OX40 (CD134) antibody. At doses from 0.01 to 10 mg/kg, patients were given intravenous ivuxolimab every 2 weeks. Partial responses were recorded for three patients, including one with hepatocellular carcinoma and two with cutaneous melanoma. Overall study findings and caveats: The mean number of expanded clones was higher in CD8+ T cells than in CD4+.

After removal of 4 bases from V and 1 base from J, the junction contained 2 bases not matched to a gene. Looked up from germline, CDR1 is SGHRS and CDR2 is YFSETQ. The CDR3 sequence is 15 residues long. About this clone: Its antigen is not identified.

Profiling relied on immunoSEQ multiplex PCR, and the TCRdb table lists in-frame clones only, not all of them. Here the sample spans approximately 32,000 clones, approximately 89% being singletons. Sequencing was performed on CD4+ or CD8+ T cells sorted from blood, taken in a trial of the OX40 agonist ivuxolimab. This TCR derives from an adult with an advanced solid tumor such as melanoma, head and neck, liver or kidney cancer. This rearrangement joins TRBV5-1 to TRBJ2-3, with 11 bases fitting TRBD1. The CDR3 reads CASSRGQGGTDTQYF. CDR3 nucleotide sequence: TGCGCCAGCAGCAGGGGACAGGGGGGCACAGATACGCAGTATTTT.